The sequence of this T cell receptor beta chain was determined in a study of blood T cell repertoires in COVID-19. At the level of the study: Italy, Spain and the United States were the sources of the convalescent and acute COVID-19 samples. From T cells, B-cell-depleted T cells, or PBMCs came the material, which was cDNA or gDNA.

V was shortened by 4 bases and J by 2 bases, with 11 bases between the two germline ends. The germline V gene encodes CDR1 MGHRA and CDR2 YSYEKL. There are 14 residues in the CDR3. How the authors handled the data: Amplification of reference gene primers was used by the study to estimate nucleated cell counts. Method: immunoSEQ multiplex PCR; TCRdb's copy keeps in-frame clones and lacks some. The V and J calls and clone size were taken over from that table, and D and trimming were inferred from the DNA. Here the sample spans 130,000 or so clones, roughly three quarters being singletons. This TCR was sampled from a woman in her seventies with acute or convalescent COVID-19. The V call is TRBV4-1, the J call TRBJ2-5; TRBD1 might be the D (5 bases). The sample was peripheral blood. CDR3 sequence (DNA): TGCGCCAGCAGCCTGACAGAGAATCAAGAGACCCAGTACTTC. Residues: CASSLTENQETQYF.